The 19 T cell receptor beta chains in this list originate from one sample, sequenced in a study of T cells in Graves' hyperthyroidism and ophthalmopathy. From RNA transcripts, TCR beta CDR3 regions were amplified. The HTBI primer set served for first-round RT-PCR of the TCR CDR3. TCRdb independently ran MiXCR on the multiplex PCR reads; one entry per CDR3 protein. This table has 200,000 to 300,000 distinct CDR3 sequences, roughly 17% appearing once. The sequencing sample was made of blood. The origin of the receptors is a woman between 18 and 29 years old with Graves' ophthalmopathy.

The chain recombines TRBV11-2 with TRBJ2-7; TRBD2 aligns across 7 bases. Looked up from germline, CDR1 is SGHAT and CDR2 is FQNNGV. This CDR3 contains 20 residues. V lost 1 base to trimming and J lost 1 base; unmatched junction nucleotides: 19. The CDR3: CASSLGGVTRLAASSYEQYV. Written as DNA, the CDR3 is TGTGCCAGCAGCTTAGGGGGTGTGACAAGGCTAGCGGCATCATCCTACGAGCAGTACGTC.

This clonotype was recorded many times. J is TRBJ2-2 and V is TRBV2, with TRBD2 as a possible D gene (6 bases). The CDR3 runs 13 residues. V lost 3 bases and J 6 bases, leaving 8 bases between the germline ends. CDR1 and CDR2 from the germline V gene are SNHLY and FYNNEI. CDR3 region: CASSDSSAGELFF. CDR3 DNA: TGTGCCAGCAGTGATTCTAGCGCCGGGGAGCTGTTTTTT.

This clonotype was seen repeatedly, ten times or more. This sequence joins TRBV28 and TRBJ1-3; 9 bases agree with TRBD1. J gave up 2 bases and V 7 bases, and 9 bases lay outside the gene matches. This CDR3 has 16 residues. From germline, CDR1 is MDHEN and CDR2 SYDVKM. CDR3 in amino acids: CASIGYRGPAGNTIYF. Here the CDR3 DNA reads TGTGCCAGCATTGGTTACAGGGGGCCGGCTGGAAACACCATATATTTT.

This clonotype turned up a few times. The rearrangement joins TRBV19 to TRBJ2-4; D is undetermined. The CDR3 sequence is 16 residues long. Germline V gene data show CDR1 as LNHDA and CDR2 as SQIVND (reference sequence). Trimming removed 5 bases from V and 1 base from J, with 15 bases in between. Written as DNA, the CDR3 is TGTGCCAGTAGTTTTGAGGCTCCCATGGCCAAAAACATTCAGTACTTC. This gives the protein CASSFEAPMAKNIQYF.

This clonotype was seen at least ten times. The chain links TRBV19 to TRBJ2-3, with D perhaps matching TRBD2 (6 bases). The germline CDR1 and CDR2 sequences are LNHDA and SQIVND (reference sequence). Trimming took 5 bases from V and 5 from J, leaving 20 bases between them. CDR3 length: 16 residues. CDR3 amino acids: CASSAGTDEGRDTQYF. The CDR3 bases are TGTGCCAGTAGTGCGGGGACCGACGAGGGGAGAGATACGCAGTATTTT.

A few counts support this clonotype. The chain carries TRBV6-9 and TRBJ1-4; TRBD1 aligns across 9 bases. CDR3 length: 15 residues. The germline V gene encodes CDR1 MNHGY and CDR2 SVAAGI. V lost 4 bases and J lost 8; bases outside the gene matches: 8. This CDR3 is CASSSNRGRSEKLFF. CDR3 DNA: TGTGCCAGCAGTTCCAACAGGGGGCGAAGCGAAAAACTGTTTTTT.

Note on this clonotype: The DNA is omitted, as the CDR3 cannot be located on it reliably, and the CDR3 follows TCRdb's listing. The CDR3 loop reads CASSFYICSARDPGGDPYEQYF. This sequence joins TRBV7-8 and TRBJ2-7; TRBD1, the D gene given by the table, was not confirmed from the DNA. Germline CDR1 and CDR2: SGHVS and FQNEAQ. The CDR3 length is 22 residues, termini included.

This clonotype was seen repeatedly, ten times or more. The CDR3 spells CASSVRDGRSIQYF. In DNA, the CDR3 is TGTGCCAGCAGCGTACGGGACGGGAGAAGCATTCAGTACTTC. The chain combines TRBV9 with TRBJ2-4; D may be TRBD2 (6 bases). Germline assignment: CDR1 SGDLS and CDR2 YYNGEE. The CDR3 sequence is 14 residues long. Trimming cost V 1 base and J 9 bases, with 14 bases left between them.

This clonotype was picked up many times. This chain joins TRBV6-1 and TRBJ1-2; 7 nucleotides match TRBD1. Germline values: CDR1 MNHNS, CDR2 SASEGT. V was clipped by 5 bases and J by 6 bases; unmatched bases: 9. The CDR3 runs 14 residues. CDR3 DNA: TGTGCCAGCAGTTCACAGGGGCGAGAAGATGGCTACACCTTC. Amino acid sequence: CASSSQGREDGYTF.

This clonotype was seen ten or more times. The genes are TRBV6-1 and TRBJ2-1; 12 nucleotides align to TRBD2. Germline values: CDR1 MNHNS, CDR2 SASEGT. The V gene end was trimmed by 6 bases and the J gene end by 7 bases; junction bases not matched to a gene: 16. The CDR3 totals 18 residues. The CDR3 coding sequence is TGTGCCAGCAGCACACCGCGCACTAGCGGGGGGTTCTGGAATGAGCAGTTCTTC. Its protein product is CASSTPRTSGGFWNEQFF.

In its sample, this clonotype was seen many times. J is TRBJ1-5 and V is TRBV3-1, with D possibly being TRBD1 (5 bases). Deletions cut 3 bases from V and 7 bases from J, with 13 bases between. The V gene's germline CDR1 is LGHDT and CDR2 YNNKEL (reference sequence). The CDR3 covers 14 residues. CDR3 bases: TGTGCCAGCAGCCAGTCCCAGGGTGGACAGCCCCAGCATTTT. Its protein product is CASSQSQGGQPQHF.

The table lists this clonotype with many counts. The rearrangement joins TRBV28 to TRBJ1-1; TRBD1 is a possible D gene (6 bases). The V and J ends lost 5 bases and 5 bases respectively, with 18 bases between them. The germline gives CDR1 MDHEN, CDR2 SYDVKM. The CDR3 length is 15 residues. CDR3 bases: TGTGCCAGCAGTCTTGAACAGGGAGGTTGGACTGAAGCTTTCTTT. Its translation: CASSLEQGGWTEAFF.

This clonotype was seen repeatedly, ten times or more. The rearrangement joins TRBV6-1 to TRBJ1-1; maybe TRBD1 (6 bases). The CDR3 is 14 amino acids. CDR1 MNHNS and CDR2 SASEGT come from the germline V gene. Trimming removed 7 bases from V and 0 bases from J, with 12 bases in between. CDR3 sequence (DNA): TGTGCCAGCACTACGGGACATATGAACACTGAAGCTTTCTTT. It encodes CASTTGHMNTEAFF.

In DNA form, the CDR3 reads TGTGCCAGCGGCCCGACAGGGCAACGGGAAAAACTGTTTTTT. The encoded protein is CASGPTGQREKLFF. J is TRBJ1-4 and V is TRBV3-1; 7 nucleotides align to TRBD1. CDR3 length: 14 residues. From germline, CDR1 is LGHDT and CDR2 YNNKEL (reference sequence). The V and J ends lost 8 bases and 8 bases, in that order; junction bases with no gene match: 11. The variable domain in full, completed from reference TRBV3-1 and TRBJ1-4, reads DTAVSQTPKYLVTQMGNDKSIKCEQNLGHDTMYWYKQDSKKFLKIMFSYNNKELIINETVPNRFSPKSPDKAHLNLHINSLELGDSAVYFCASGPTGQREKLFFGSGTQLSVL.

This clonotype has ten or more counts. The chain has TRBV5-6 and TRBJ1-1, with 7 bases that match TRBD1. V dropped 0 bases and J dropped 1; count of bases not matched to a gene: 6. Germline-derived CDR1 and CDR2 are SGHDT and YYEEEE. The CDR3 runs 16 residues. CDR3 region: CASSLARTGKNTEAFF. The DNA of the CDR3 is TGTGCCAGCAGCTTGGCAAGGACAGGTAAGAACACTGAAGCTTTCTTT.

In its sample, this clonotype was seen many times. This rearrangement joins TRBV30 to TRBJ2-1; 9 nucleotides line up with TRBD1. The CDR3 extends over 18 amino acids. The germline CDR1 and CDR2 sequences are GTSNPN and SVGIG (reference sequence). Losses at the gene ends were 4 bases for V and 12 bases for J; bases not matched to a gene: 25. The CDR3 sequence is CAWMRGTGTAAAMRGQFF. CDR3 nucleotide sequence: TGTGCCTGGATGCGCGGGACAGGGACGGCGGCGGCAATGAGAGGGCAGTTCTTC.

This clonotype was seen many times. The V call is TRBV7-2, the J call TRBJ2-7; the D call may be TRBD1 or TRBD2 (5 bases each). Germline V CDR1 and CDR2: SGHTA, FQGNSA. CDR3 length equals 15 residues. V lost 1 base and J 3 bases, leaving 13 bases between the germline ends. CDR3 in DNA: TGTGCCAGCAGCTTAGATTGGGGACCGGGCTACGAGCAGTACTTC. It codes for CASSLDWGPGYEQYF.

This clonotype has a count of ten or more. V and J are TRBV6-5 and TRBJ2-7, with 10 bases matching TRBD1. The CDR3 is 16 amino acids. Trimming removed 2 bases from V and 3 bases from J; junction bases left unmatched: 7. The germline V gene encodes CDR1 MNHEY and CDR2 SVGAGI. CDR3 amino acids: CASSYSGTGAGYEQYF. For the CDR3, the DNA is TGTGCCAGCAGTTACAGTGGGACAGGGGCGGGCTACGAGCAGTACTTC.

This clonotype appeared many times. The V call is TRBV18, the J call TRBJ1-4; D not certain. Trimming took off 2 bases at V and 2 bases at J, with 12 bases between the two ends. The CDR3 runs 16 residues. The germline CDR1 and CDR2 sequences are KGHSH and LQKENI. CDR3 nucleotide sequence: TGTGCCAGCTCACCAACGGTCCCCGGGACTAATGAAAAACTGTTTTTT. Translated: CASSPTVPGTNEKLFF.